This T cell receptor beta chain was recovered during a study of control samples from healthy donors and cancer patients. The assay was immunoSEQ multiplex PCR, and TCRdb's table has in-frame clones only and misses some. The repertoire consists of 100,000 or so clones, with about 90% occurring once and the leading ten covering about 2.5%. This CDR3 comprises 14 residues. Between the trimmed V and J ends, which lost 4 bases and 6 bases, there was a span of 14 bases. The germline V gene has CDR1 SEHNR and CDR2 FQNEAQ (reference sequence). J is TRBJ2-3 and V is TRBV7-9; no clear D. Source material: blood. This TCR came from a woman aged 18-29 years in good health. The CDR3 DNA follows: TGTGCCAGCAGCTCGCCCCTGGTCCCGGATACGCAGTATTTT. Translation: CASSSPLVPDTQYF.